These T cell receptor beta chains were read from a single sample in a study of cytomegalovirus exposure and HLA in healthy donors. Sequencing used immunoSEQ multiplex PCR; TCRdb keeps in-frame clones, though not all of them. The repertoire holds approximately 70,000 clones, 70% seen once, with around 10% in the top ten. The material sequenced was PBMCs. The receptor source for this set is a woman aged 45-60 years in good health and CMV-seropositive. CDR3s include the opening cysteine and the closing phenylalanine or tryptophan.

TRBV2	TRBJ2-5	CASSETTSGFQETQYF
TRBV4-3	TRBJ1-1	CASSQDSGARTEAFF
TRBV4-2	TRBJ1-3	CASSLTLFSGNTIYF
TRBV11-3	TRBJ1-1	CASSPTRDSTEAFF
TRBV7-2	TRBJ2-3	CASSLRRGSTDTQYF
TRBV6-5	TRBJ1-1	CASSYAGENTEAFF
TRBV7-8	TRBJ1-5	CASSLAFPGQPQHF
TRBV27	TRBJ2-1	CASSLEGRSYNEQFF
TRBV10-3	TRBJ1-5	CAISESLGTGDDQPQHF
TRBV5-8	TRBJ2-5	CASSSPRRTGEGTQYF
TRBV11-2	TRBJ2-2	CASSLAGGNTGELFF
TRBV5-1	TRBJ2-3	CASSMGATDTQYF
TRBV19	TRBJ1-5	CASSMFATGGVQPQHF
TRBV9	TRBJ1-1	CASSRDRNTEAFF
TRBV4-1	TRBJ2-1	CASSQVWGPRSNEQFF
TRBV6-4	TRBJ2-1	CASSLQGSYNEQFF
TRBV10-1	TRBJ2-3	CASSESQGSTDTQYF
TRBV6-5	TRBJ1-2	CASSRDRGYGYTF
TRBV15	TRBJ1-1	CATSRERQFNSNTEAFF
TRBV7-2	TRBJ2-2	CASSNKTGITGELFF
TRBV11-2	TRBJ1-1	CASSQGQGATGMNTEAFF
TRBV28	TRBJ2-5	CASSWKRGVETQYF
TRBV2	TRBJ1-5	CASQGERNQPQHF
TRBV7-2	TRBJ2-7	CASSKSLELEQYF
TRBV6-1	TRBJ2-4	CASMIKLAKNIQYF
TRBV28	TRBJ2-7	CASSHRDRRYEQYF
TRBV19	TRBJ1-5	CASSMSRGINQPQHF
TRBV7-8	TRBJ1-5	CASSLLSSRSNQPQHF
TRBV27	TRBJ2-7	CASSLSLGTEQYF
TRBV6-5	TRBJ1-6	CASSYSRHGDSPLHF
TRBV30	TRBJ2-3	CAWSPGTTDTDTQYF
TRBV19	TRBJ1-5	CASRGSPGQGMGQPQHF